The present TCR beta chain was sequenced within a study of blood T cell repertoires in COVID-19. Study information: Whether acute or convalescent, the COVID-19 samples came from the United States, Italy and Spain. PBMCs, B-cell-depleted T cells, or T cells were the source of the cDNA or gDNA that made up the material.

In the authors' methods: Reference gene primers were amplified, and this amplification served to estimate nucleated cell counts. Here immunoSEQ multiplex PCR was the method, and the copy in TCRdb shows in-frame clones only, minus some. V, J and clone size are taken as reported in that table, and D and trimming were inferred from the DNA itself. The table shows tens of thousands of clones, with approximately 86% occurring only once. This CDR3 region has 14 residues. Germline loops: CDR1 LNHDA, CDR2 SQIVND (reference sequence). Trimming cost V 5 bases and J 5 bases, with 15 bases left between them. This receptor was taken from a woman at least 80 years old with active or convalescent COVID-19. The chain has TRBV19 and TRBJ1-1, with a possible D match to TRBD1 (5 bases). The material sequenced was peripheral blood. The CDR3 DNA reads TGTGCCAGTAGTCCAGCGGGGGGTTGGACTGAAGCTTTCTTT. Amino acids: CASSPAGGWTEAFF. The whole variable domain, filled in from reference TRBV19 and TRBJ1-1, reads DGGITQSPKYLFRKEGQNVTLSCEQNLNHDAMYWYRQDPGQGLRLIYYSQIVNDFQKGDIAEGYSVSREKKESFPLTVTSAQKNPTAFYLCASSPAGGWTEAFFGQGTRLTVV.